The 28 T cell receptor beta chains presented below share a single source sample, sequenced in a study of T cell responses to AZD1222 COVID-19 vaccine. The data were produced by immunoSEQ multiplex PCR, yet TCRdb's version contains in-frame clones alone and is incomplete. The sample has tens of thousands of clones, approximately 80% seen once; the top ten hold 15% to 20%. The specimen was peripheral blood, collected 28 days after the second AZD1222 dose. These receptor sequences come from an adult who received the AZD1222 COVID-19 vaccine.

The chain joins TRBV5-1 to TRBJ1-2, with D unclear. From germline, CDR1 is SGHRS and CDR2 YFSETQ. CDR3 length: 14 amino acids. V was cut by 0 bases and J by 2 bases, with 8 bases left in between. CDR3 bases: TGCGCCAGCAGCTTGGGAGCGGGAAACTATGGCTACACCTTC. Translation gives CASSLGAGNYGYTF.

The chain couples TRBV27 to TRBJ2-3; D is unresolved. V lost 6 bases and J lost 2, with 0 bases in between. Germline lookup yields CDR1 MNHEY and CDR2 SMNVEV (reference sequence). This CDR3 spans 10 amino acids. The CDR3 coding sequence is TGTGCCAGCAGCACAGATACGCAGTATTTT. This sequence encodes CASSTDTQYF.

The gene calls are TRBV7-8 and TRBJ2-1, with 8 bases aligning to TRBD2. V trimming: 5 bases; J trimming: 0 bases; junction bases outside the gene matches: 3. The CDR3 has 15 residues. CDR1 SGHVS and CDR2 FQNEAQ come from the germline V gene. This CDR3 reads CASSAGLGSYNEQFF. The CDR3 coding sequence is TGTGCCAGCAGCGCGGGACTAGGCTCCTACAATGAGCAGTTCTTC.

This chain connects TRBV6-1 to TRBJ2-3; D is undetermined. There are 15 residues in the CDR3. The germline V gene has CDR1 MNHNS and CDR2 SASEGT. Deletions cut 2 bases from V and 4 bases from J, with 13 bases between. For the CDR3, the DNA is TGTGCCAGCAGTGAATTAGGTGGATGGGCAGATACGCAGTATTTT. This sequence encodes CASSELGGWADTQYF.

A few counts support this clone. The gene calls are TRBV30 and TRBJ1-2; D perhaps matches TRBD1 (5 bases). The CDR3 loop spans 10 amino acids. Per germline, CDR1 GTSNPN and CDR2 SVGIG (reference sequence). V was clipped by 5 bases and J by 11 bases, with 12 bases between them. CDR3 DNA sequence: TGTGCCTGGGGACCGGGACGTTACACCTTC. It specifies CAWGPGRYTF.

The chain carries TRBV19 and TRBJ1-5, with 9 nucleotides matching TRBD1. The CDR3 loop spans 14 amino acids. With 9 bases clipped from V and 3 bases from J, the junction kept 6 bases outside the gene matches. CDR1 LNHDA and CDR2 SQIVND come from the germline V gene (reference sequence). CDR3 nucleotide sequence: TGTGCCAGCCTTCGACAGGGGGACAATCAGCCCCAGCATTTT. This sequence encodes CASLRQGDNQPQHF.

This clone showed up just a few times. This chain joins TRBV19 and TRBJ1-5; 9 nucleotides line up with TRBD1. The CDR3 totals 17 residues. Germline loops: CDR1 LNHDA, CDR2 SQIVND (reference sequence). After removal of 7 bases from V and 0 bases from J, the junction contained 10 bases not matched to a gene. CDR3 protein: CASTKSGTGLSNQPQHF. Written as DNA, the CDR3 is TGTGCCAGTACTAAGTCGGGGACAGGGCTTAGCAATCAGCCCCAGCATTTT.

The chain joins TRBV27 to TRBJ2-7, with D possibly TRBD2 on 7 matching bases. Trimming removed 2 bases from V and 4 bases from J, with 12 bases in between. The V gene's germline CDR1 is MNHEY and CDR2 SMNVEV (reference sequence). This CDR3 comprises 14 residues. DNA of the CDR3: TGTGCCAGCAGTTTAGTAGGGGGGGCTTACGAGCAGTACTTC. It is translated as CASSLVGGAYEQYF.

This rearrangement joins TRBV15 to TRBJ2-3; tentatively, D is TRBD1 (6 bases). The CDR3 is made up of 15 amino acids. V lost 0 bases to trimming and J lost 2 bases, with 9 bases between them. Looked up from germline, CDR1 is LNHNV and CDR2 is YYDKDF (reference sequence). The CDR3 DNA follows: TGTGCCACCAGCAGAGATAGGGGGTTCACAGATACGCAGTATTTT. Protein product: CATSRDRGFTDTQYF.

J is TRBJ2-5 and V is TRBV4-2; D possibly corresponds to TRBD2 (7 bases). CDR1 and CDR2 (germline): LGHNA, YNFKEQ. Trimming cost V 2 bases and J 4 bases, with 14 bases left between them. The CDR3 is 15 residues long. DNA of the CDR3: TGTGCCAGCAGCCAAAGAGTAGGGGGGGGAGAGACCCAGTACTTC. This codes for CASSQRVGGGETQYF.

The chain is built from TRBV19 and TRBJ1-2, with 10 bases fitting TRBD1. The CDR3 spans 17 residues. From germline, CDR1 is LNHDA and CDR2 SQIVND (reference sequence). V shed 10 bases and J 3 bases; nucleotides not matched to a gene: 17. This CDR3 reads CAIRKPGQGPRDYGYTF. The CDR3 nucleotides read TGTGCCATCCGAAAACCGGGACAGGGGCCTCGGGACTATGGCTACACCTTC. Looking up the rest from reference TRBV19 and TRBJ1-2 gives the full variable domain: DGGITQSPKYLFRKEGQNVTLSCEQNLNHDAMYWYRQDPGQGLRLIYYSQIVNDFQKGDIAEGYSVSREKKESFPLTVTSAQKNPTAFYLCAIRKPGQGPRDYGYTFGSGTRLTVV.

V and J are TRBV5-1 and TRBJ1-6; D is ambiguous. Trimming took 0 bases from V and 10 from J, leaving 5 bases between them. The CDR3 totals 12 residues. Germline CDR1 and CDR2: SGHRS and YFSETQ. CDR3 DNA: TGCGCCAGCAGCTTGGACCTCTCACCCCTCCACTTT. Translating it yields CASSLDLSPLHF.

The gene calls are TRBV27 and TRBJ1-2; the match to TRBD1 covers 7 bases. In germline, CDR1 is MNHEY, CDR2 SMNVEV (reference sequence). This CDR3 contains 13 residues. J gave up 7 bases and V 3 bases, and 5 bases lay outside the gene matches. CDR3 sequence reads: CASSFTGAGGYTF. The CDR3 nucleotides read TGTGCCAGCAGTTTCACAGGGGCTGGTGGCTACACCTTC.

The V call is TRBV5-1, the J call TRBJ1-6; D not certain. The CDR3 sequence is 21 residues long. V lost 0 bases to trimming and J lost 0 bases, with 22 bases between them. Germline assignment: CDR1 SGHRS and CDR2 YFSETQ. CDR3 residues: CASSLDLGRGLASSYNSPLHF. The DNA of the CDR3 is TGCGCCAGCAGCTTGGATCTGGGGAGAGGTCTGGCAAGCTCCTATAATTCACCCCTCCACTTT.

The chain links TRBV5-4 to TRBJ1-3; D gene uncertain. Trimming shortened V by 1 base and J by 1 base, and 12 bases separated the two germline ends. Germline V gene data show CDR1 as SGHNT and CDR2 as YYREEE (reference sequence). This CDR3 has 16 amino acids. The CDR3 sequence is CASSLQKGASGNTIYF. The DNA of the CDR3 is TGTGCCAGCAGCTTGCAGAAGGGCGCGTCTGGAAACACCATATATTTT.

V is TRBV11-3 and J is TRBJ2-3; TRBD2 matches at 13 bases. Germline values: CDR1 SGHNT, CDR2 YENEEA. This CDR3 contains 16 residues. The V gene end was trimmed by 5 bases and the J gene end by 4 bases; junction bases not matched to a gene: 6. The chain's CDR3 is CASSPGTSGKSDTQYF. DNA of the CDR3: TGTGCCAGCAGCCCCGGGACTAGCGGGAAGTCAGATACGCAGTATTTT.

The V call is TRBV29-1, the J call TRBJ1-5; D not resolved. The CDR3 is made up of 10 amino acids. Germline V CDR1 and CDR2: SQVTM, ANQGSEA. With 4 bases removed from V and 5 bases from J, the gap between germline ends came to 3 bases. CDR3 coding DNA: TGCAGCGTTGCACATCAGCCCCAGCATTTT. Protein product: CSVAHQPQHF.

CDR3 protein: CASSLGRGKGGYTF. The CDR3, as DNA: TGTGCCAGCAGCTTAGGGCGTGGCAAAGGAGGCTACACCTTC. The chain couples TRBV5-6 to TRBJ1-2; D remains ambiguous. Per the germline V gene, CDR1 is SGHDT and CDR2 is YYEEEE. V was pared by 2 bases and J by 8 bases, with 16 bases between. The CDR3 is made up of 14 amino acids.

This clone was seen only once. This chain connects TRBV9 to TRBJ1-2; D is uncertain. Germline V gene lookup returns CDR1 SGDLS and CDR2 YYNGEE. Trimming cost V 2 bases and J 10 bases, with 12 bases left between them. CDR3 length: 12 amino acids. The CDR3 DNA follows: TGTGCCAGCAGCGTTATATGGGGTGTCTACACCTTC. This sequence encodes CASSVIWGVYTF.

This chain links TRBV2 with TRBJ2-2; 12 nucleotides line up with TRBD2. CDR1 and CDR2 from the germline V gene are SNHLY and FYNNEI. This CDR3 comprises 17 residues. V dropped 4 bases and J dropped 4; count of bases not matched to a gene: 7. The CDR3 DNA is TGTGCCAGCAGTGCGTCTAGCGGGGGGGCAGGCACCGGGGAGCTGTTTTTT. Translated: CASSASSGGAGTGELFF.

The chain is built from TRBV10-3 and TRBJ2-2, with D possibly TRBD1 on 6 matching bases. Trimming cost V 6 bases and J 7 bases, with 12 bases left between them. The CDR3 spans 13 residues. Germline CDR1 ENHRY, CDR2 SYGVKD. The CDR3 loop reads CAIRGRGIGELFF. CDR3 DNA: TGTGCCATCAGAGGCAGGGGAATCGGGGAGCTGTTTTTT.

The chain combines TRBV19 with TRBJ1-1, with D unclear. The CDR3 extends over 13 amino acids. In germline, CDR1 is LNHDA, CDR2 SQIVND (reference sequence). V was trimmed by 3 bases and J by 7 bases, leaving 12 bases between them. The CDR3 here is CASSISGVGEAFF. Here the CDR3 DNA reads TGTGCCAGTAGTATTTCTGGGGTCGGTGAAGCTTTCTTT.

J is TRBJ2-5 and V is TRBV5-1; 7 positions match TRBD1. This CDR3 comprises 14 residues. Germline assignment: CDR1 SGHRS and CDR2 YFSETQ. V shed 4 bases, J shed 5 bases, and the junction held 8 bases outside the gene matches. The CDR3 DNA reads as TGCGCCAGCAGCGCAAGACAGGGCGCGGAGACCCAGTACTTC. It is translated as CASSARQGAETQYF.

The chain joins TRBV5-6 to TRBJ1-5; 7 bases agree with TRBD1. CDR1 SGHDT and CDR2 YYEEEE come from the germline V gene. The ends lost 4 bases at V and 7 bases at J; junction bases unmatched: 8. The CDR3 is 14 residues long. CDR3 sequence: CASSRGLPGQPQHF. The CDR3 region has the DNA TGTGCCAGCAGCAGGGGGCTCCCGGGACAGCCCCAGCATTTT.

The chain recombines TRBV21-1 with TRBJ2-2. TRBV21-1 is a pseudogene. The CDR3 contains 16 residues. CDR3 amino acids: CASSPGGEINTGELFF. The CDR3 DNA reads as TGTGCCAGCAGCCCGGGTGGGGAAATAAACACCGGGGAGCTGTTTTTT.

V gene TRBV29-1 combines with J gene TRBJ1-5, with unresolved D. The CDR3 has 12 amino acids. The V gene's germline CDR1 is SQVTM and CDR2 ANQGSEA. Trimming shortened V by 5 bases and J by 3 bases, and 8 bases separated the two germline ends. This CDR3 reads CSVIHNNQPQHF. DNA of the CDR3: TGCAGCGTTATCCACAACAATCAGCCCCAGCATTTT.

The rearrangement joins TRBV27 to TRBJ1-5; D is unresolved. The germline CDR1 and CDR2 sequences are MNHEY and SMNVEV (reference sequence). The CDR3 runs 12 residues. The V end lost 4 bases, the J end lost 10 bases, and 11 bases lay between the germline ends. The CDR3, as DNA: TGTGCCAGCAGTTCCCTCCAAGAACCCCAGCATTTT. Amino acids: CASSSLQEPQHF.

V usage is TRBV12-3 or TRBV12-4 and J usage is TRBJ1-2; the match to TRBD1 covers 8 bases. The CDR3 has 13 residues. V trimming: 3 bases; J trimming: 7 bases; junction bases outside the gene matches: 4. CDR3: CASSLARGLGYTF. The DNA for the CDR3 is TGTGCCAGCAGTTTGGCCAGGGGGCTTGGCTACACCTTC.